This T cell receptor (beta chain) was profiled in a study of glioma-infiltrating T cells after dendritic cell vaccination. Per the germline V gene, CDR1 is MNHEY and CDR2 is SVGAGI. This CDR3 comprises 15 residues. J was trimmed by 4 bases and V by 2 bases; bases with no gene match: 2. TCRdb's table, derived via immunoSEQ multiplex PCR, lists solely in-frame clones and lacks some. This sample has 65,000 or so clones, with about nine tenths found just once. Time point in this sample: after dendritic cell vaccination, including at tumor progression/relapse. All glioblastoma patients lacked an isocitrate dehydrogenase mutation. A remark on this clone: This specimen includes other DNA sequences encoding the same CDR3.

The sample in question was blood, obtained after dendritic cell vaccination. The sequence was collected from a human donor with glioblastoma. The chain joins TRBV6-5 to TRBJ1-6; TRBD1 agrees at 7 bases. The CDR3 loop reads CASSYRTGYNSPLHF. CDR3 bases: TGTGCCAGCAGTTACCGGACAGGTTATAATTCACCCCTCCACTTT.